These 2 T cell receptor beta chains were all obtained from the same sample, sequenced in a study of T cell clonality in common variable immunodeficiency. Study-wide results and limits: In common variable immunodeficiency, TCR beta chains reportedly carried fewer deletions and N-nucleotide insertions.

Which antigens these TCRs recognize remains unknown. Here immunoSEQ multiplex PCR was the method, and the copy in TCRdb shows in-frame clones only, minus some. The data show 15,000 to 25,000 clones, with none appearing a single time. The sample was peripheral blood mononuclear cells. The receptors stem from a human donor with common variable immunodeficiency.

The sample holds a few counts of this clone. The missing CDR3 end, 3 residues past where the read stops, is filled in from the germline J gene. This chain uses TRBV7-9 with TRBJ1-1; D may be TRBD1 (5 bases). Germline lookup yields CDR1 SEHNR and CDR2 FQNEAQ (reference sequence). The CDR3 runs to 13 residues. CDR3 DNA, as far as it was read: TGTGCCAGCAGCTTAGGGGGGGAGGGCGAA. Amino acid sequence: CASSLGGEGE. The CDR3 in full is CASSLGGEGEAFF.

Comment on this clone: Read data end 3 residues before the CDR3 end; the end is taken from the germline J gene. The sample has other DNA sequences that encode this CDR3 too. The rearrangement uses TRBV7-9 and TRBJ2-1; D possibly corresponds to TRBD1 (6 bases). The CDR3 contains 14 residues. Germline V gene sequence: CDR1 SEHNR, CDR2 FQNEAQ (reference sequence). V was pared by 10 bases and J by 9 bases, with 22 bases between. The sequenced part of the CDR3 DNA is TGTGCCACCAGTAGGCCCTTAGGGGGTGTTGAG. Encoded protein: CATSRPLGGVE. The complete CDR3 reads CATSRPLGGVEQFF.